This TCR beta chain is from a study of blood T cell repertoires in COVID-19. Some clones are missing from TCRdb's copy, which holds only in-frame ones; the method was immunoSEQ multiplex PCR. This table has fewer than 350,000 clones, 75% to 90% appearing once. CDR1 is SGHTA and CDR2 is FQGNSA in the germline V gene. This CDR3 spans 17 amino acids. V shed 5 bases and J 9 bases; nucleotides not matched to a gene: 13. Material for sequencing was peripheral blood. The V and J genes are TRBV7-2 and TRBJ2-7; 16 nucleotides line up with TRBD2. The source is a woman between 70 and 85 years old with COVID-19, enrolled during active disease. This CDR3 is CASSPRQGTSGGDVQYF. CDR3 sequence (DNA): TGTGCCAGCAGCCCAAGACAGGGGACTAGCGGGGGGGATGTGCAGTACTTC.